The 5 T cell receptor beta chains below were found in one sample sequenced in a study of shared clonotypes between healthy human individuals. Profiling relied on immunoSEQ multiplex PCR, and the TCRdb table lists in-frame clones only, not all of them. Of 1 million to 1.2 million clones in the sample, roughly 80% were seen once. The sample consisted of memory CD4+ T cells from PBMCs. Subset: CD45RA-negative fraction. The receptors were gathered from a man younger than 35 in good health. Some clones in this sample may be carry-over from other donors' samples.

CDR3 sequence: CASSVVGQGTETQYF. The DNA for the CDR3 is TGTGCCAGCAGCGTAGTGGGACAGGGGACAGAGACCCAGTACTTC. The chain employs TRBV9 and TRBJ2-5; TRBD1 matches at 10 bases. Germline assignment: CDR1 SGDLS and CDR2 YYNGEE. The CDR3 has 15 residues. V was clipped by 0 bases and J by 4 bases; unmatched bases: 3.

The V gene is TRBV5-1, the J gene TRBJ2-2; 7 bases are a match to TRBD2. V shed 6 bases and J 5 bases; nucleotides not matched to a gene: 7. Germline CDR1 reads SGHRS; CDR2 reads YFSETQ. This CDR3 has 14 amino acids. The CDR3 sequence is CASNAGRETGELFF. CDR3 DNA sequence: TGCGCCAGCAATGCTGGGCGGGAGACCGGGGAGCTGTTTTTT.

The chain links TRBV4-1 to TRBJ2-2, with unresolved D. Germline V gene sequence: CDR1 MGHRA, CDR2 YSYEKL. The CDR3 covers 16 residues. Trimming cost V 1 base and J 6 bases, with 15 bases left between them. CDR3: CASSQGITGGSGELFF. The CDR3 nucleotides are TGCGCCAGCAGCCAAGGAATAACGGGTGGCTCCGGGGAGCTGTTTTTT.

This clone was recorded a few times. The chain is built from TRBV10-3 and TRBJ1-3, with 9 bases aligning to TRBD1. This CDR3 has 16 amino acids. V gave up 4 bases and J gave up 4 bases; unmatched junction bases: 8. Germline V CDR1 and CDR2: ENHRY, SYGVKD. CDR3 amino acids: CAISVRPGQGGNTIYF. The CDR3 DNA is TGTGCCATCAGTGTTCGACCGGGACAGGGCGGAAACACCATATATTTT.

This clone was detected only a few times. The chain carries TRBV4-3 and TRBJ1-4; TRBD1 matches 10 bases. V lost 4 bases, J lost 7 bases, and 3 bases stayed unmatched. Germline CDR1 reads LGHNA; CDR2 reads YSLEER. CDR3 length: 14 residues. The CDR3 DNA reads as TGCGCCAGCAGCCGCGGGACAGGGGCTGAAAAACTGTTTTTT. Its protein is CASSRGTGAEKLFF.